This T cell receptor (beta chain) stems from a study of tumor-infiltrating lymphocytes in localized non-small cell lung cancer. Remarks on this clone: Antigen specificity is unknown.

Broader study findings: Tumor T-cell fraction was not associated with recurrence-free survival. Technical variation could not be separated from intratumor heterogeneity here.

Clones were sequenced by immunoSEQ multiplex PCR, and TCRdb holds only the in-frame ones, with some missing. This repertoire shows tens of thousands of clones, approximately 59% found once; its top ten account for more than 5%. V lost 5 bases to trimming and J lost 7 bases, with 18 bases between them. In germline, CDR1 is SNHLY, CDR2 FYNNEI. The CDR3 is made up of 14 amino acids. V is TRBV2 and J is TRBJ2-7; unclear D gene. The specimen sequenced was lung tumor tissue. This sequence originates from a human donor with non-small cell lung cancer. CDR3 coding DNA: TGTGCCAGCAGTCTTCGAACGGGTTCGCTAGAGCAGTACTTC. It encodes CASSLRTGSLEQYF.